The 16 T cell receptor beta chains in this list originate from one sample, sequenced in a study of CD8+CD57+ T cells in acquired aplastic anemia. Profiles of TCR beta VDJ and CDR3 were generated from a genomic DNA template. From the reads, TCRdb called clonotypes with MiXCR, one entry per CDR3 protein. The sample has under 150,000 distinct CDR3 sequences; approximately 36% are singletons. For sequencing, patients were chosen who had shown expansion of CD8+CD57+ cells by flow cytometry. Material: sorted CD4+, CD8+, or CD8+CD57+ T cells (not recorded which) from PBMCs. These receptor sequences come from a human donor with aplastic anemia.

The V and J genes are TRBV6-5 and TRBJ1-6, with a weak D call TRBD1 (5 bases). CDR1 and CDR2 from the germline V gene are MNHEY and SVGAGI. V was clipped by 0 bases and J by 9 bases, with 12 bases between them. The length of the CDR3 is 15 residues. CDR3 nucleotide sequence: TGTGCCAGCAGTTACTCGGGGGTCATGGGTTCACCCCTCCACTTT. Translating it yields CASSYSGVMGSPLHF.

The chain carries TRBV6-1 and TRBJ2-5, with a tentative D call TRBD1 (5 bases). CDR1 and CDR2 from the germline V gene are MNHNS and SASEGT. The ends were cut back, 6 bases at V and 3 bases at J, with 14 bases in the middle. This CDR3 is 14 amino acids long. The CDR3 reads CASSSVGAEETQYF. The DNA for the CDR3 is TGTGCCAGCAGCTCCGTAGGGGCGGAAGAGACCCAGTACTTC.

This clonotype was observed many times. CDR3 DNA sequence: TGCGCCAGCAGCCAAGAGGCCAGGGGGGCATTTGAGCAGTTCTTC. This codes for CASSQEARGAFEQFF. The chain has TRBV4-3 and TRBJ2-1; possible D gene TRBD1, 7 bases. Trimming shortened V by 0 bases and J by 9 bases, and 15 bases separated the two germline ends. Germline V gene sequence: CDR1 LGHNA, CDR2 YSLEER. The CDR3 extends over 15 amino acids.

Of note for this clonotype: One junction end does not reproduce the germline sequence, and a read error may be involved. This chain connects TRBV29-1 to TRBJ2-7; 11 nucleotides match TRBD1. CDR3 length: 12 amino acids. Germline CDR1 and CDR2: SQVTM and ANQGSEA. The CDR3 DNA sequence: TGCAGCGTCCAGGCCGGGACAGGGGGGAGAGACTTC. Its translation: CSVQAGTGGRDF.

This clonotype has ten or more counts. CDR3: CSARGSGAGELFF. The CDR3 DNA is TGCAGTGCTAGGGGTTCGGGGGCCGGGGAGCTGTTTTTT. The genes are TRBV20-1 and TRBJ2-2; possibly TRBD2 for D (6 bases). Germline V lookup: CDR1 DFQATT, CDR2 SNEGSKA (reference sequence). Trimming stripped 3 bases from V and 6 bases from J, with 11 bases between. CDR3 length: 13 residues.

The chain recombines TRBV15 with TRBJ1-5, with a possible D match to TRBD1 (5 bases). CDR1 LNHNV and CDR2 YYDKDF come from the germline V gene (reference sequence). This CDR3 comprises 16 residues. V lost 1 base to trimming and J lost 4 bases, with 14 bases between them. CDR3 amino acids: CATSRGGDARNQPQHF. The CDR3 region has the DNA TGTGCCACCAGCAGAGGTGGGGACGCCCGAAATCAGCCCCAGCATTTT.

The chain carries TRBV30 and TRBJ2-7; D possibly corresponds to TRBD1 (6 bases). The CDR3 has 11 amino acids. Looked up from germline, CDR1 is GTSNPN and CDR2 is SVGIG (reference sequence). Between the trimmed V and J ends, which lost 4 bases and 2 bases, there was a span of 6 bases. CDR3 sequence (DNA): TGTGCCTGGACAGGGGCCTACGAGCAGTACTTC. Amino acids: CAWTGAYEQYF.

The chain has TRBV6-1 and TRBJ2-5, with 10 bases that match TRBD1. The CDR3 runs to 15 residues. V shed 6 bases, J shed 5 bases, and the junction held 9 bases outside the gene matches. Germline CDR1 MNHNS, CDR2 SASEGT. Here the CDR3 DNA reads TGTGCCAGCAGCCCCGGGACAGGGGTGTGGGAGACCCAGTACTTC. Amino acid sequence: CASSPGTGVWETQYF.

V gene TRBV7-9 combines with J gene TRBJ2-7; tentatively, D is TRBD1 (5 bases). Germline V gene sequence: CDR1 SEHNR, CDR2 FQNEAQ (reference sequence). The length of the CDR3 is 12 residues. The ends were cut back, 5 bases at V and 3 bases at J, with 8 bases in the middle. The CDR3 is CASSIDSYEQYV. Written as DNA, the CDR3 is TGTGCCAGCAGCATAGACAGCTACGAGCAGTACGTC.

CDR3 nucleotide sequence: TGTGCCACCAGCAGTTACCTGACAGGAACTGAAGCTTTCTTT. This translates into CATSSYLTGTEAFF. The V gene is TRBV15, the J gene TRBJ1-1; D possibly corresponds to TRBD1 (6 bases). V gave up 3 bases and J gave up 5 bases, with 13 bases separating them. The CDR3 is 14 amino acids. The V gene's germline CDR1 is LNHNV and CDR2 YYDKDF (reference sequence).

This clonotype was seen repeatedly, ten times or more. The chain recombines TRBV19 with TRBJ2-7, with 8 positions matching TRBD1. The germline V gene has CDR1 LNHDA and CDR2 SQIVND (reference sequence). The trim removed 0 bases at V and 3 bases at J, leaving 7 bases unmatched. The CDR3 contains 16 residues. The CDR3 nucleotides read TGTGCCAGTAGTATAGATATCGGGACAGGCCTCTACGAGCAGTACTTC. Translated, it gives CASSIDIGTGLYEQYF.

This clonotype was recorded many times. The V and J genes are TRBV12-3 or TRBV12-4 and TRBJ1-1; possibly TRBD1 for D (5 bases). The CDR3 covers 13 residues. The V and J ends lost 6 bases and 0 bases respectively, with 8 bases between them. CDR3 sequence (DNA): TGTGCCAGCAGAATCAGGGTGAACACTGAAGCTTTCTTT. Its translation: CASRIRVNTEAFF.

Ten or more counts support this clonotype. CDR3: CASTVGTGRYEQYF. The DNA for the CDR3 is TGTGCCAGCACCGTTGGGACAGGACGATACGAGCAGTACTTC. The rearrangement uses TRBV6-1 and TRBJ2-7, with 8 nucleotides matching TRBD1. This CDR3 has 14 amino acids. The junction had 9 bases not matched to a gene; V was cut back by 7 bases and J by 4 bases. Germline V gives CDR1 MNHNS, CDR2 SASEGT.

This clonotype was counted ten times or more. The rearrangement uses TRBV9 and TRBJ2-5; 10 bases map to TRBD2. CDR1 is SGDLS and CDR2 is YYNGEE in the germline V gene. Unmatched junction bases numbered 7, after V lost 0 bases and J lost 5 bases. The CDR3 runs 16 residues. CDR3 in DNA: TGTGCCAGCAGCGTAGGGGCTAGCGGGGGAATGGAGACCCAGTACTTC. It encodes CASSVGASGGMETQYF.

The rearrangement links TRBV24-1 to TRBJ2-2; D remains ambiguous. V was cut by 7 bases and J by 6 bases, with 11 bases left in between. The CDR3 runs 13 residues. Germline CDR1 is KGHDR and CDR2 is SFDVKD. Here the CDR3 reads CATSQGWAGELFF. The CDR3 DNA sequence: TGTGCCACCAGCCAAGGGTGGGCCGGGGAGCTGTTTTTT.

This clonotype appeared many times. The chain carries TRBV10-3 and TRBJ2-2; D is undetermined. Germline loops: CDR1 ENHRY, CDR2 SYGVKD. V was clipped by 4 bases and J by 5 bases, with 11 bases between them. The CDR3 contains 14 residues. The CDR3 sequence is CAISAEWDTGELFF. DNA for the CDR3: TGTGCCATCAGTGCAGAATGGGATACCGGGGAGCTGTTTTTT.